Listed below are T cell receptor beta chains from one sample, sequenced in a study of cytomegalovirus exposure and HLA in healthy donors. This table comes from immunoSEQ multiplex PCR, and its TCRdb copy is limited to in-frame clones, with some not included. The repertoire holds 240,000 or so clones, more than 75% seen once, with more than 5% in the top ten. The material sequenced was PBMCs. Receptors originate from a woman between 35 and 50 years old in good health and CMV-seropositive. Both conserved end residues are part of each CDR3. Each record gives: clone size, J gene, D gene, V gene, CDR3 length, CDR3 DNA, CDR3 protein. The D gene is left open where the match is weak. Size is omitted from some rows. Given values are once, few, many or a class for expanded clones.

once TRBJ1-6 NA TRBV7-2 16 TGTGCCAGCAGCCCCGCTCGACAGGCCCCAGGGTCACCCCTCCACTTT CASSPARQAPGSPLHF
NA TRBJ2-1 TRBD1 TRBV2 12 TGTGCCAGCAGTGGGGACAGCAATGAGCAGTTCTTC CASSGDSNEQFF
NA TRBJ2-7 TRBD2 TRBV7-2 17 TGTGCCAGCAGCTTAGCGCGGGCTAGCGGGAGGAAGGACGAGCAGTACTTC CASSLARASGRKDEQYF
once TRBJ2-7 TRBD2 TRBV9 13 TGTGCCAGCAGCGCCCTAGCGGGGAAGGAGCAGTACTTC CASSALAGKEQYF
few TRBJ2-2 NA TRBV4-1 13 TGCGCCAGCAGCCGCCTCTATGATGGGGAGCTGTTTTTT CASSRLYDGELFF
NA TRBJ2-7 TRBD2 TRBV28 19 TGTGCCAGCAGTTTGTTGGCAGGGTTAGCGGGAGGTCCCCCCTACGAGCAGTACTTC CASSLLAGLAGGPPYEQYF
few TRBJ1-2 NA TRBV19 13 TGTGCCAGTAGAAGGAGGAGGAACTATGGCTACACCTTC CASRRRRNYGYTF
few TRBJ1-1 NA TRBV6-5 16 TGTGCCAGCAGTTATCAACGGGGTCGGGGGAGAACTGAAGCTTTCTTT CASSYQRGRGRTEAFF
once TRBJ2-1 TRBD2 TRBV5-1 15 TGCGCCAGCAGGAGGACTAGCGGGATGGCGGGTGAGCAGTTCTTC CASRRTSGMAGEQFF
NA TRBJ2-3 TRBD2 TRBV19 13 TGTGCCAGTAAATTATCAAGCGGGGCCTACGAGTATTTT CASKLSSGAYEYF
NA TRBJ2-3 NA TRBV7-2 19 TGTGCCAGCAGCGGGATTATTGTGGGGGGGGGCCGGAGTCCAGATACGCAGTATTTT CASSGIIVGGGRSPDTQYF
NA TRBJ1-6 NA TRBV7-2 13 TGTGCCAGCAGCTTAGTAACGGGTTCACCCCTCCACTTT CASSLVTGSPLHF
NA TRBJ2-7 TRBD1 TRBV10-3 14 TGTGCCATCAGTGATACCTCGACAGGGGGACGGCAGTACTTC CAISDTSTGGRQYF
few TRBJ1-6 TRBD1 TRBV30 17 TGTGCCTCTCAGGTTTCAGGGGGCATCTCCTATAATTCCCCCCTCCACTTT CASQVSGGISYNSPLHF
NA TRBJ1-3 NA TRBV19 13 TGTGCCAGTAACCAGGGAGGTGGAAACACCATATATTTT CASNQGGGNTIYF
NA TRBJ1-2 NA TRBV27 12 TGTGCCAGCAGTCCAGGCCGATATGGCTACACCTTC CASSPGRYGYTF
NA TRBJ1-4 TRBD1 TRBV12-5 15 TGTGCTAGTGGTTTGGTACAGGGGGCACCTGAAAAACTGTTTTTT CASGLVQGAPEKLFF
NA TRBJ2-7 NA TRBV29-1 12 TGCAGCGTTGCACAGGGAACCTACGAGCAGTACTTC CSVAQGTYEQYF
NA TRBJ2-3 TRBD1 TRBV7-2 15 TGTGCCAGCAGCTTAGTTCAGACAGGGCCTGATACGCAGTATTTT CASSLVQTGPDTQYF
NA TRBJ2-7 TRBD1 TRBV5-4 15 TGTGCCAGCAGCGTGAGGGCAGGGGGCACCCACGAGCAGTACTTC CASSVRAGGTHEQYF
NA TRBJ2-7 TRBD2 TRBV4-3 20 TGCGCCAGCAGCCAAGATGTTAGGGGTCCGACTAGCGGGACCGCCTACGAGCAGTACTTC CASSQDVRGPTSGTAYEQYF
NA TRBJ1-1 NA TRBV6-1 13 TGTGCCAGCAGCCTCGAGGGGAACACTGAAGCTTTCTTT CASSLEGNTEAFF
NA TRBJ2-7 NA TRBV18 15 TGTGCCAGCTCACCCCCCTCGGGAGAAGGTTACGAGCAGTACTTC CASSPPSGEGYEQYF
NA TRBJ2-1 NA TRBV5-5 15 TGTGCCAGCAGAGTCTCTAGCGACAGCTACAATGAGCAGTTCTTC CASRVSSDSYNEQFF
NA TRBJ2-2 NA TRBV6-5 12 TGTGCTTTTGTCGGGAACACCGGGGAGCTGTTTTTT CAFVGNTGELFF
NA TRBJ1-1 TRBD1 TRBV29-1 14 TGCAGCGTAGATGACAGGGGGAGGAACACTGAAGCTTTCTTT CSVDDRGRNTEAFF
NA TRBJ2-7 TRBD1 TRBV7-2 14 TGTGCCAGCAGCCCGGGGACAGGGTTCTACGAGCAGTACTTC CASSPGTGFYEQYF
NA TRBJ2-3 TRBD2 TRBV9 18 TGTGCCAGCAGCGCCGGGACTAGCGGGGGCTCCTACACAGATACGCAGTATTTT CASSAGTSGGSYTDTQYF
NA TRBJ1-5 NA TRBV19 15 TGTGCCAGTAGCTGGGCCGACAGAAACAATCAGCCCCAGCATTTT CASSWADRNNQPQHF
NA TRBJ2-7 TRBD2 TRBV11-2 15 TGTGCCAGCAGCCCGGGGGGAACCCTTGGCTACGAGCAGTACTTC CASSPGGTLGYEQYF
NA TRBJ2-3 NA TRBV6-4 13 TGTGCCAGCGGGCGGGCAGGGGTGGATACGCAGTATTTT CASGRAGVDTQYF
NA TRBJ1-1 NA TRBV10-3 15 TGTGCCATCACCGGCGGGAGGGATTCGAACACTGAAGCTTTCTTT CAITGGRDSNTEAFF
NA TRBJ1-1 NA TRBV5-1 16 TGCGCCAGCAGCCTTAGGCCCCGCTCGGGGAACACTGAAGCTTTCTTT CASSLRPRSGNTEAFF
NA TRBJ2-7 NA TRBV6-5 13 TGTGCCAGCAGTTACTCCGCAGGGTACGAGCAGTACTTC CASSYSAGYEQYF
NA TRBJ1-2 TRBD1 TRBV5-1 15 TGCGCCAGCAGCTTGGGGGACAGGGATTCCTATGGCTACACCTTC CASSLGDRDSYGYTF
once TRBJ1-2 TRBD1 TRBV7-8 14 TGTGCCAGCAGATCCACAGGGGGCTGGTATGGCTACACCTTC CASRSTGGWYGYTF
NA TRBJ2-5 NA TRBV25-1 15 TGTGCCAGCAGTGGGATGACAGAGCCCCAAGAGACCCAGTACTTC CASSGMTEPQETQYF
NA TRBJ1-5 NA TRBV19 14 TGTGCCAGTAGTGGAGGGGGGGGCAATCAGCCCCAGCATTTT CASSGGGGNQPQHF
NA TRBJ2-7 NA TRBV11-2 11 TGTGCCAGCAGCGCCACCTACGAGCAGTACTTC CASSATYEQYF
NA TRBJ2-3 TRBD2 TRBV4-2 16 TGTGCCAGCAGCCATGCCGGGACTAGGTCGTCAGATACGCAGTATTTT CASSHAGTRSSDTQYF
once TRBJ2-3 TRBD2 TRBV6-4 16 TGTGCCAGCAGTGACACGCGGGGGGCACACACAGATACGCAGTATTTT CASSDTRGAHTDTQYF
NA TRBJ2-5 NA TRBV30 13 TGTGCCGGAACCTTGCCGGGAGCGAGAAGTGGGAACTTC CAGTLPGARSGNF
NA TRBJ1-1 TRBD1 TRBV27 16 TGTGCCAGCAGCCTTATGGCCGGGACAGGGGGCAATGGAGCTTTCTTT CASSLMAGTGGNGAFF
NA TRBJ1-2 TRBD1 TRBV18 13 TGTGCCAGCTCACCGGCGGGACAGGGCATCTCCACCTTC CASSPAGQGISTF
NA TRBJ1-3 NA TRBV15 13 TGTGCCACGTCCACGGGGGTAGGAAACACCATATATTTT CATSTGVGNTIYF
NA TRBJ1-1 NA TRBV30 13 TGTGCCTGGAGGCCAGGAACTAACACTGAAGCTTTCTTT CAWRPGTNTEAFF
NA TRBJ2-7 NA TRBV21-1 14 TGTGCCAGCAGAACATGGGACAGCTCCTACGAGCAGTACTTC CASRTWDSSYEQYF
NA TRBJ2-3 TRBD2 TRBV30 14 TGTGCCCGTTCAATCGGGGGGAGCACAGATACGCAGTATTTT CARSIGGSTDTQYF
NA TRBJ1-3 NA TRBV5-4 16 TGTGCCAGCAGCTCTTACACAGGCCTCTCTGGAAACACCATATATTTT CASSSYTGLSGNTIYF
NA TRBJ1-2 NA TRBV7-8 14 TGTGCCAGCAGCCCCTCACGACAGGTTTATGGCTACACCTTC CASSPSRQVYGYTF
NA TRBJ1-1 NA TRBV19 13 TGTGCCAGTAGTATGGTACTCAGGGAGGGAGCTTTCTTT CASSMVLREGAFF
NA TRBJ1-3 NA TRBV11-2 14 TGTGCCAGCAGCTTAGACCCAGGAGGGTACACCATATATTTT CASSLDPGGYTIYF